Each of the 14 T cell receptor beta chains below was sequenced from the same sample in a study of naive and memory T cell subsets. Overall study findings and caveats: Possibly reflecting memory cells re-expressing CD45RA, a few larger clonotypes occurred in naive repertoires, especially CD8.

Two oligonucleotides, mixed equimolar, formed the beta constant-region primer covering TRBC1 and TRBC2. The ligated cDNA underwent four PCR rounds using SP2 and nested alpha and beta constant-region primers. MiXCR, applied by TCRdb to the UMI-ligation and nested PCR reads, yields one record per CDR3 protein. In the table there are around 160,000 distinct CDR3 sequences, roughly 22% of which are singletons. Their target antigens are unknown. Input material: naive CD4+ T cells from blood. Every receptor here comes from a human donor in good health.

V usage is TRBV7-9 and J usage is TRBJ1-2; D unresolved. With 2 bases removed from V and 7 bases from J, the gap between germline ends came to 14 bases. Germline CDR1 SEHNR, CDR2 FQNEAQ (reference sequence). This CDR3 region has 14 residues. CDR3 DNA sequence: TGTGCCAGCAGCTTAAAGAACCAGGATAGTGGCTACACCTTC. Translation gives CASSLKNQDSGYTF.

This clonotype turned up a few times. The chain is built from TRBV4-3 and TRBJ1-1; D may be TRBD1 (5 bases). From germline, CDR1 is LGHNA and CDR2 YSLEER. V was shortened by 1 base and J by 0 bases, with 9 bases between the two germline ends. The CDR3 totals 15 residues. CDR3 bases: TGCGCCAGCAGCCAAGGACAGACCTTGAACACTGAAGCTTTCTTT. Amino acids: CASSQGQTLNTEAFF.

This clonotype has just a few counts. CDR3 loop: CASSSGLAGAGGEQYF. The CDR3 nucleotides read TGTGCCAGCAGCTCGGGACTAGCGGGAGCCGGGGGGGAGCAGTACTTC. The V and J genes are TRBV7-6 and TRBJ2-7; 14 bases match TRBD2. V was pared by 4 bases and J by 7 bases, with 9 bases of the junction left unmatched. Germline V lookup: CDR1 SGHVS, CDR2 FNYEAQ. The CDR3 length is 16 residues.

The V gene is TRBV28, the J gene TRBJ1-1; D is undetermined. Germline loops: CDR1 MDHEN, CDR2 SYDVKM. V was shortened by 1 base and J by 7 bases, with 7 bases between the two germline ends. This CDR3 is built from 12 residues. Here the CDR3 DNA reads TGTGCCAGCAGTTTATTGGGCAGTGAAGCTTTCTTT. This codes for CASSLLGSEAFF.

This clonotype was seen a handful of times. The J gene is TRBJ1-2, the V gene TRBV10-3, with 7 bases fitting TRBD1. In germline, CDR1 is ENHRY, CDR2 SYGVKD. CDR3 length: 13 amino acids. The V gene end was trimmed by 6 bases and the J gene end by 6 bases; junction bases not matched to a gene: 7. CDR3 nucleotide sequence: TGTGCCATCAGAGGGACAGACGATCATGGCTACACCTTC. Its protein is CAIRGTDDHGYTF.

This clonotype was counted a few times. This chain joins TRBV20-1 and TRBJ1-2; D gene ambiguous. V lost 1 base and J lost 1, with 10 bases in between. The CDR3 loop spans 14 amino acids. Per germline, CDR1 DFQATT and CDR2 SNEGSKA (reference sequence). CDR3 amino acids: CSARVEGNNYGYTF. DNA for the CDR3: TGCAGTGCTAGAGTGGAAGGGAATAACTATGGCTACACCTTC.

This clonotype was observed a few times. The chain has TRBV10-3 and TRBJ2-4; 8 bases map to TRBD2. The CDR3 loop spans 15 amino acids. Trimming took 3 bases from V and 7 from J; bases not matched to a gene: 8. Germline V lookup: CDR1 ENHRY, CDR2 SYGVKD. The CDR3 DNA reads TGTGCCATCAGTGATCAGCGGGAGAGATCGAACATTCAGTACTTC. Its protein is CAISDQRERSNIQYF.

The chain is built from TRBV5-1 and TRBJ2-1, with 11 bases matching TRBD2. This CDR3 is 21 amino acids long. After removal of 1 base from V and 4 bases from J, the junction contained 19 bases not matched to a gene. Germline V gene sequence: CDR1 SGHRS, CDR2 YFSETQ. CDR3 amino acids: CASSLRGSGRARAFTYNEQFF. CDR3 nucleotides: TGCGCCAGCAGCTTGAGGGGTAGCGGGAGGGCGCGAGCCTTTACGTACAATGAGCAGTTCTTC.

V and J are TRBV6-1 and TRBJ1-4, with a tentative D call TRBD1 (5 bases). Trimming shortened V by 5 bases and J by 8 bases, and 18 bases separated the two germline ends. This CDR3 has 15 residues. Germline assignment: CDR1 MNHNS and CDR2 SASEGT. CDR3 protein: CASSIAGKIGEKLFF. The CDR3 DNA reads TGTGCCAGCAGTATCGCAGGGAAGATAGGCGAAAAACTGTTTTTT.

This clonotype was counted a few times. This sequence joins TRBV7-2 and TRBJ2-1; 7 bases fit TRBD2. Unmatched junction bases numbered 4, after V lost 3 bases and J lost 2 bases. Germline V CDR1 and CDR2: SGHTA, FQGNSA. The CDR3 covers 15 residues. CDR3 in amino acids: CASSFSGFTYNEQFF. The CDR3 DNA is TGTGCCAGCAGCTTTAGCGGGTTCACCTACAATGAGCAGTTCTTC. The full variable domain, in which reference TRBV7-2 and TRBJ2-1 provide the parts outside the CDR3, is GAGVSQSPSNKVTEKGKDVELRCDPISGHTALYWYRQSLGQGLEFLIYFQGNSAPDKSGLPSDRFSAERTGGSVSTLTIQRTQQEDSAVYLCASSFSGFTYNEQFFGPGTRLTVL.

This clonotype was picked up a small number of times. V is TRBV6-5 and J is TRBJ1-5; D uncertain. The V gene lost 5 bases and the J gene lost 3 bases, with 8 bases spanning the gap. Germline CDR1 MNHEY, CDR2 SVGAGI. This CDR3 spans 13 amino acids. DNA for the CDR3: TGTGCCAGCAGTGGAGTACACAATCAGCCCCAGCATTTT. Residues: CASSGVHNQPQHF.

The rearrangement joins TRBV15 to TRBJ2-2; possibly TRBD2 for D (5 bases). Germline-derived CDR1 and CDR2 are LNHNV and YYDKDF (reference sequence). The V end lost 4 bases, the J end lost 5 bases, and 11 bases lay between the germline ends. The CDR3 loop spans 14 amino acids. As DNA, the CDR3 is TGTGCCACCAGCACGGGGAGTGGAACCGGGGAGCTGTTTTTT. As protein: CATSTGSGTGELFF.

J is TRBJ1-2 and V is TRBV6-5; possible D gene TRBD1, 6 bases. The CDR3 spans 13 residues. Trimming stripped 5 bases from V and 4 bases from J, with 11 bases between. CDR1 is MNHEY and CDR2 is SVGAGI in the germline V gene. Here the CDR3 reads CASSIGGTYGYTF. The CDR3 nucleotides read TGTGCCAGCAGTATCGGGGGCACCTATGGCTACACCTTC.

This clonotype appeared a few times. The chain is built from TRBV6-5 and TRBJ1-2; possibly TRBD1 for D (5 bases). Per the germline V gene, CDR1 is MNHEY and CDR2 is SVGAGI. The CDR3 consists of 12 residues. V was clipped by 8 bases and J by 6 bases, with 13 bases between them. The CDR3, as DNA: TGTGCCAGCTCAATGGGGGGAAATGGCTACACCTTC. Translated, it gives CASSMGGNGYTF.